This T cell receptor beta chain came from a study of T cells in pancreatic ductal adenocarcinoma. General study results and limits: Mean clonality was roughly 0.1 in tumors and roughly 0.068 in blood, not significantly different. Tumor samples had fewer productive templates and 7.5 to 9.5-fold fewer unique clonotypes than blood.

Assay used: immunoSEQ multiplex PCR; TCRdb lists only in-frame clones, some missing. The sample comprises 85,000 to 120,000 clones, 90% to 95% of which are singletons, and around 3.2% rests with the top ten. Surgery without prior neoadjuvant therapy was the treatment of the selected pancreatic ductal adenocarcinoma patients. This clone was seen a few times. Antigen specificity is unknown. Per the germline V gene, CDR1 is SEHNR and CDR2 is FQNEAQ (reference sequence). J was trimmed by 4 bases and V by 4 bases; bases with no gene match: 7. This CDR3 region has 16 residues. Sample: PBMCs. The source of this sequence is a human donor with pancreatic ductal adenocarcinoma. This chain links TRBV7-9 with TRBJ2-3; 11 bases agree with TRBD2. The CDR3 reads CASSWETSGIADTQYF. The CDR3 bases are TGTGCCAGCAGCTGGGAGACTAGCGGGATCGCAGATACGCAGTATTTT.